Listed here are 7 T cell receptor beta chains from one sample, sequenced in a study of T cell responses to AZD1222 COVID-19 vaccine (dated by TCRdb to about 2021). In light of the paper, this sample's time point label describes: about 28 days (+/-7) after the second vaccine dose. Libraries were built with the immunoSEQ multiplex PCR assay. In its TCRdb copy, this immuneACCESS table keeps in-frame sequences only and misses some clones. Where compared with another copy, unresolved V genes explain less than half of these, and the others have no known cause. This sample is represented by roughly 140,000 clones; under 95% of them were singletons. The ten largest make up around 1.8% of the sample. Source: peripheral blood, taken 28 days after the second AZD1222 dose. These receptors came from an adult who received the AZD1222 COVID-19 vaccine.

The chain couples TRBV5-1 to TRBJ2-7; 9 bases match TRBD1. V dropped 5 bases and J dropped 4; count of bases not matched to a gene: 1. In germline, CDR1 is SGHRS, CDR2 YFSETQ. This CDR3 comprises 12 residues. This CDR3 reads CASRQGAYEQYF. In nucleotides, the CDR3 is TGCGCCAGCAGACAGGGGGCTTACGAGCAGTACTTC.

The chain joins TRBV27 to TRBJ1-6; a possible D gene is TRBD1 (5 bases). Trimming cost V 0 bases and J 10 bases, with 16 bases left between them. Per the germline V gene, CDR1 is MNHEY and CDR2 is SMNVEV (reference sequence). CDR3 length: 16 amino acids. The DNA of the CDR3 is TGTGCCAGCAGTTTATCGATTGTGGGGACTGACTCACCCCTCCACTTT. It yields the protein CASSLSIVGTDSPLHF.

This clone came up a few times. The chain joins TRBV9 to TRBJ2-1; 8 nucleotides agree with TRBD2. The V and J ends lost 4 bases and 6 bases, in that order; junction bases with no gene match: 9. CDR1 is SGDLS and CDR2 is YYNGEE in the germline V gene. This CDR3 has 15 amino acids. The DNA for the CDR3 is TGTGCCAGCAGCTTAAGCGGGAGTTTTGTCAATGAGCAGTTCTTC. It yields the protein CASSLSGSFVNEQFF.

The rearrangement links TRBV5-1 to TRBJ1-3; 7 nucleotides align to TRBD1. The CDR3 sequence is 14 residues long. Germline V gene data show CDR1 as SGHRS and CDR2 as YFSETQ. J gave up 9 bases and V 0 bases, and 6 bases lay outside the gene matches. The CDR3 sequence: CASSLDQGGGTIYF. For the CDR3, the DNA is TGCGCCAGCAGCTTGGACCAGGGGGGCGGCACCATATATTTT.

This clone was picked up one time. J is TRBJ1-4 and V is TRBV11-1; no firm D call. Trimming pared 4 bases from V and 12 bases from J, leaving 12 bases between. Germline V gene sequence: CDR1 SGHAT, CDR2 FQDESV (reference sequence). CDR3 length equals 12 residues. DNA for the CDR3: TGTGCCAGCAGCTCAAACGGCAGAGAACTGTTTTTT. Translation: CASSSNGRELFF.

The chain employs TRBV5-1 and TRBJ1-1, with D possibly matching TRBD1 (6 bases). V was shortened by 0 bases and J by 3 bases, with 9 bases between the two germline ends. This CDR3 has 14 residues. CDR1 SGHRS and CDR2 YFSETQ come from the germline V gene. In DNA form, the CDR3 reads TGCGCCAGCAGCTTGGAGGGGGTTTACACTGAAGCTTTCTTT. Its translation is CASSLEGVYTEAFF.

CDR3 coding DNA: TGTGCCAGCAGTTCGCCCCGGGACAGGGCACAGAACTATGGCTACACCTTC. It translates to CASSSPRDRAQNYGYTF. The chain carries TRBV28 and TRBJ1-2, with 9 nucleotides matching TRBD1. This CDR3 region has 17 residues. Trimming removed 4 bases from V and 2 bases from J; junction bases left unmatched: 11. CDR1 MDHEN and CDR2 SYDVKM come from the germline V gene.